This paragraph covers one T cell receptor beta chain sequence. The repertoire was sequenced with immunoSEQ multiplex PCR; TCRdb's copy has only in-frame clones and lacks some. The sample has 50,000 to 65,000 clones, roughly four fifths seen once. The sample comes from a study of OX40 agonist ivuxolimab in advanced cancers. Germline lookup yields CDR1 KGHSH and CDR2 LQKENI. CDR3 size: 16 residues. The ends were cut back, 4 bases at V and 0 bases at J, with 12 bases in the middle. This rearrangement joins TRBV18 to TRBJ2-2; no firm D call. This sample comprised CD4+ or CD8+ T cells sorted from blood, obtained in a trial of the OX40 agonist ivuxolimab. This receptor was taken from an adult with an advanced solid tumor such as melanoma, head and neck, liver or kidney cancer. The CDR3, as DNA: TGTGCCAGCTCACTCCTGACACCAACGAACACCGGGGAGCTGTTTTTT. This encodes CASSLLTPTNTGELFF.